The rows below give T cell receptor beta chains drawn from one sample of a study of STAT5B mutations in CD4+ large granular lymphocyte leukemia. The method was immunoSEQ multiplex PCR; TCRdb's version includes in-frame clones alone and lacks a portion of them. Altogether fewer than 35,000 clones are present, about 77% being singletons, with the ten largest covering approximately 3.3%. Input material: CD4+ T cells from blood buffy coats. The receptors derive from a human donor in good health. Both conserved end residues are part of each CDR3.

J gene,V gene,CDR3 protein
TRBJ1-1,TRBV6-1,CASSAQTGWTEAFF
TRBJ2-7,TRBV14,CASSQDVGQSYEQYF
TRBJ1-2,TRBV12-2,CASRSPPPQGHGNYGYTF
TRBJ1-5,TRBV7-2,CASSPRTGGNQPQHF
TRBJ1-2,TRBV11-2,CASSLERGAGYGYTF
TRBJ2-2,TRBV30,CAWKKQGRNTGELFF
TRBJ1-4,TRBV5-5,CASSLAGTGGEKLFF
TRBJ2-3,TRBV11-3,CASSLESNTDTQYF
TRBJ2-7,TRBV28,CASSLAGFYEQYF
TRBJ2-3,TRBV14,CASSQTGRTSGLRRDTQYF
TRBJ2-1,TRBV9,CASSATGNEQFF
TRBJ1-1,TRBV18,CASQKQGSENTEAFF
TRBJ1-4,TRBV30,CAWRGPFGEKLFF
TRBJ2-7,TRBV7-2,CASSLAGPYEQYF
TRBJ1-5,TRBV5-8,CASSFSTFDSLQPQHF
TRBJ1-6,TRBV6-5,CASSDRVNSPLHF
TRBJ2-7,TRBV29-1,CSALTTGSSYEQYF
TRBJ2-1,TRBV7-2,CASSKAGTSGYNEQFF
TRBJ1-1,TRBV29-1,CSVQGLANTEAFF
TRBJ2-7,TRBV11-2,CASSLAAGPSYEQYF
TRBJ2-2,TRBV7-2,CASSPGGPGELFF
TRBJ1-1,TRBV7-8,CASSRRGGGTEAFF
TRBJ2-7,TRBV7-8,CASSPGGAGHHYEQYF
TRBJ1-6,TRBV12-5,CASGFRGSYNSPLHF
TRBJ2-1,TRBV29-1,CSVDATAYNEQFF
TRBJ2-1,TRBV7-9,CASSLEGTSGSVGFF
TRBJ2-1,TRBV5-1,CASSRQGTGGTYNEQFF
TRBJ2-1,TRBV6-4,CASSRDRGREQFF
TRBJ2-2,TRBV7-8,CASSLASGRAQNTGELFF
TRBJ1-5,TRBV7-9,CASKQGNQPQHF